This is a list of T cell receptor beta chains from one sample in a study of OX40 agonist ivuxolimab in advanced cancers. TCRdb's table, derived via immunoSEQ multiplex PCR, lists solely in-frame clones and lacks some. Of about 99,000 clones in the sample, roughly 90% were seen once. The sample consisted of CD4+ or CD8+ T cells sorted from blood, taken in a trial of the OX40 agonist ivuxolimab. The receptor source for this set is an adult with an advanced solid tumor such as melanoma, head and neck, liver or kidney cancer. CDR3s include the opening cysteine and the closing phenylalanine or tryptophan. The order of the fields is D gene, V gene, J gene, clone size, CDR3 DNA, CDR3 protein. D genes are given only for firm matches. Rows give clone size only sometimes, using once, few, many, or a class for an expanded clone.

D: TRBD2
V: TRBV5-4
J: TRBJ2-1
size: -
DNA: TGTGCCAGCAGCTACCAAGCGGGAGCGGGTGAGCAGTTCTTC
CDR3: CASSYQAGAGEQFF

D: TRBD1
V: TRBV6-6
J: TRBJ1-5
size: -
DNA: TGTGCCAGCAGAGGACAGGTACAGCCCCAGCATTTT
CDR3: CASRGQVQPQHF

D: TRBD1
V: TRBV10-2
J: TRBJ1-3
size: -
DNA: TGCGCCAGCAGTCAGGGGGGGAGCTCTGGAAACACCATATATTTT
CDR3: CASSQGGSSGNTIYF

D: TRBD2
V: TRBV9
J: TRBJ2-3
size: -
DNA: TGTGCCAGCAGCCAAACTAGCGGAGGAGATACGCAGTATTTT
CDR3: CASSQTSGGDTQYF

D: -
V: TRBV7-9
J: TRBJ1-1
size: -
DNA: TGTGCCAGCAGCTCCCAGGCAGGGCTGACTGAAGCTTTCTTT
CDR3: CASSSQAGLTEAFF

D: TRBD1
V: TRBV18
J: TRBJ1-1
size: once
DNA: TGTGCCAGCTCGGGACAGGGGAACACTGAAGCTTTCTTT
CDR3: CASSGQGNTEAFF

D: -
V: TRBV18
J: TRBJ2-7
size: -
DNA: TGTGCCAGCTCATCCCTAGCGCGATCCCACGAGCAGTACTTC
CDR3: CASSSLARSHEQYF

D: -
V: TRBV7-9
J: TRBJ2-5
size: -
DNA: TGTGCCAGCAGCTTACGCGGTAAGGGGACGTCCCAAGAGACCCAGTACTTC
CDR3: CASSLRGKGTSQETQYF

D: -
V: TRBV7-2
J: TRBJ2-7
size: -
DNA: TGTGCCAGCAGCTTCCAGCGGGCTTACGAGCAGTACTTC
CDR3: CASSFQRAYEQYF

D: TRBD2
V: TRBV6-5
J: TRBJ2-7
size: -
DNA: TGTGCCAGCAGCCTAAGGGGGACTAGATCCTACGAGCAGTACTTC
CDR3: CASSLRGTRSYEQYF

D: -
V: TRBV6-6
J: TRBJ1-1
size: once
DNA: TGTGCCAGCAGTTACCCCGATCAGAACCTGGGAGCTTTCTTT
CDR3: CASSYPDQNLGAFF

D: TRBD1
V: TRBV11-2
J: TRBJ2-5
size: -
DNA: TGTGCCAGCAGCTTCAACCCTACAGGGGGCCAAGAGACCCAGTACTTC
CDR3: CASSFNPTGGQETQYF

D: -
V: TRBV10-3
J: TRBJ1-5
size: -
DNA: TGTGCCATCAGTGAGTCTGGGGATAGCAATCAGCCCCAGCATTTT
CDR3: CAISESGDSNQPQHF

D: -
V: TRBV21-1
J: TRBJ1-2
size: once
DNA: TGTGCCAGCAGCAATGTGGATGAGGGGGGCTACCGCAACTATGGCTACACCTTC
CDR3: CASSNVDEGGYRNYGYTF

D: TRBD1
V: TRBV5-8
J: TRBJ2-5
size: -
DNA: TGTGCCAGCAGCACCGGACAGGGGAGCCACGAAGAGACCCAGTACTTC
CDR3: CASSTGQGSHEETQYF

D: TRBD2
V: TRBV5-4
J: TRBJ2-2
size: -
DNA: TGTGCCAGCAGCCAGACACTAGCGGGAGAGATCGGGGAGCTGTTTTTT
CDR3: CASSQTLAGEIGELFF

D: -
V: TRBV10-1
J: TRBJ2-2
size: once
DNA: TGCGCCAACCCCCGACAGGAGAACACCGGGGAGCTGTTTTTT
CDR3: CANPRQENTGELFF

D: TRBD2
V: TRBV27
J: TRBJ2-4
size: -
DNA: TGTGCCAGCAGTCCAAGGGTGGGGAGGCGGGAGGAAGGCATTCAGTACTTC
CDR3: CASSPRVGRREEGIQYF

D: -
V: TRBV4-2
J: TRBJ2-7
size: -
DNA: TGTGCCAGCAGCCAAGACTTGGTCGCCTACGAGCAGTACTTC
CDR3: CASSQDLVAYEQYF

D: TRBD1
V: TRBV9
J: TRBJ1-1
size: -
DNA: TGTGCCAGCAGCCCCGGACAGGGAGGGACTGAAGCTTTCTTT
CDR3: CASSPGQGGTEAFF

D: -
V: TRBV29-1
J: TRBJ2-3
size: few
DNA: TGCAGCGTTGTAGCGCCTAGCACAGATACGCAGTATTTT
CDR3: CSVVAPSTDTQYF

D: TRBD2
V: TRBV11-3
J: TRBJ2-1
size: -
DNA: TGTGCCAGCAGCTGGACTAGCGGGAGGGGTAATGAGCAGTTCTTC
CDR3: CASSWTSGRGNEQFF

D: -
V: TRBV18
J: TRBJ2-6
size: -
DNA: TGTGCCAGCTCAGACAGCTCTGGGGCCAACGTCCTGACTTTC
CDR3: CASSDSSGANVLTF

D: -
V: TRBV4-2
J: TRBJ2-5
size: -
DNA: TGTGCCAGCAGCCAGGGGGGTGGGGAGTTGACCCAGTACTTC
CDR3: CASSQGGGELTQYF

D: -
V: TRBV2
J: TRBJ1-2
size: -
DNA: TGTGCCAGCAGTGAAGGCGGGATCTATGGCTACACCTTC
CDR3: CASSEGGIYGYTF

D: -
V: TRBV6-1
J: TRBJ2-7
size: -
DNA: TGTGCCAGCAGAGCCGGGACATTGGGCTCCTACGAGCAGTACTTC
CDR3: CASRAGTLGSYEQYF

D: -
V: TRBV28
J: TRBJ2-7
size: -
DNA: TGTGCCAGCGCTCCGAGGGTTCAAACCTACGAGCAGTACTTC
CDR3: CASAPRVQTYEQYF

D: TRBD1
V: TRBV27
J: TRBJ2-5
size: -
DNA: TGTGCTCCGGGGTGGGACAGGGTCCAAGAGACCCAGTACTTC
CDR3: CAPGWDRVQETQYF

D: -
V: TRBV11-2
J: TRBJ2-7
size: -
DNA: TGTGCCAGCAGATCCCAGCGGCTCTCCTACGAGCAGTACTTC
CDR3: CASRSQRLSYEQYF

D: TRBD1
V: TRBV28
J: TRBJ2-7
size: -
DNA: TGTGCCAGCAGTCGGACAGGCCCTACTGACTACGAGCAGTACTTC
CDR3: CASSRTGPTDYEQYF

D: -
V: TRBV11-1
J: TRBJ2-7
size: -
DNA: TGTGCCAGCAGCTCCGCGATTTCGCACGAGCAGTACTTC
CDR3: CASSSAISHEQYF

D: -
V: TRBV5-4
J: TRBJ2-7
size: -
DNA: TGTGCCAGCAGCTTTTTATCGGGAGAGGGCTACGAGCAGTACTTC
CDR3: CASSFLSGEGYEQYF